Listed below are T cell receptor beta chains from one sample, sequenced in a study of Ad26.COV2.S vaccination and SARS-CoV-2 variants. Generated by immunoSEQ multiplex PCR, the TCRdb table keeps only in-frame clones and is missing some. The sample holds some 460,000 clones, approximately 90% seen once. This specimen was peripheral blood, taken in a trial of Ad26.COV2.S vaccine versus placebo. These receptors came from a person between 18 and 59 years old who received the Ad26.COV2.S COVID-19 vaccine or a placebo. Each CDR3 is given with its conserved first and last residue. The D gene is left open where the match is weak. Where a row states a size, it is once, few, many or the class of an expanded clone; other rows omit it.

j_gene | abundance | v_gene | d_gene | CDR3aa | CDR3nt
TRBJ1-4 | NA | TRBV27 | NA | CASSSRGPTNEKLFF | TGTGCCAGCAGTTCACGGGGGCCGACTAATGAAAAACTGTTTTTT
TRBJ1-1 | NA | TRBV3-1/TRBV3-2 | NA | CASSVRDLEAFF | TGTGCCAGCAGCGTCCGGGACCTTGAAGCTTTCTTT
TRBJ2-3 | NA | TRBV6-2/TRBV6-3 | NA | CASSYTPQDSLQYTDTQYF | TGTGCCAGCAGTTACACTCCTCAGGACAGTCTACAATACACAGATACGCAGTATTTT
TRBJ2-5 | NA | TRBV6-2/TRBV6-3 | TRBD2 | CASSYPDREAYERETGETQYF | TGTGCCAGCAGTTACCCCGATCGTGAGGCTTACGAGCGGGAGACGGGGGAGACCCAGTACTTC
TRBJ2-2 | NA | TRBV27 | NA | CASSFVRAGELFF | TGTGCCAGCAGTTTCGTCAGGGCCGGGGAGCTGTTTTTT
TRBJ2-1 | NA | TRBV15 | NA | CATKGFPYNEQFF | TGTGCCACCAAAGGGTTCCCCTACAATGAGCAGTTCTTC
TRBJ1-5 | NA | TRBV27 | NA | CASSLGVSNQPQHF | TGTGCCAGCAGTTTAGGAGTTAGCAATCAGCCCCAGCATTTT
TRBJ2-7 | NA | TRBV9 | TRBD2 | CASSVGTSGYEQYF | TGTGCCAGCAGCGTAGGAACTAGCGGATACGAGCAGTACTTC
TRBJ2-7 | NA | TRBV6-5 | NA | CASKADSYEQYF | TGTGCCAGCAAAGCCGACTCCTACGAGCAGTACTTC
TRBJ1-5 | NA | TRBV19 | NA | CAVKNDGSSNQPQHF | TGTGCCGTAAAAAATGACGGGTCAAGCAATCAGCCCCAGCATTTT
TRBJ1-1 | once | TRBV7-3 | NA | CASSRDGGAGTEAFF | TGTGCCAGCAGCCGAGACGGGGGCGCGGGGACTGAAGCTTTCTTT
TRBJ2-7 | NA | TRBV7-9 | NA | CASSPVETYEQYF | TGTGCCAGCAGCCCAGTCGAGACCTACGAGCAGTACTTC
TRBJ1-2 | NA | TRBV10-3 | NA | CAISEFTGYRGYTF | TGTGCCATCAGTGAGTTCACAGGGTATCGCGGCTACACCTTC
TRBJ2-1 | NA | TRBV27 | NA | CASSYLGRGEQFF | TGTGCCAGCAGTTACCTAGGCCGCGGTGAGCAGTTCTTC
TRBJ1-6 | once | TRBV19 | NA | CASSTSVGNPLHF | TGTGCCAGTAGTACCTCCGTTGGGAATCCCCTCCACTTT
TRBJ2-2 | once | TRBV30 | NA | CAWRGGQRDTGELFF | TGTGCCTGGAGAGGAGGTCAGCGGGACACCGGGGAGCTGTTTTTT
TRBJ1-4 | NA | TRBV7-2 | NA | CASSFSHSSEKLFF | TGTGCCAGCAGCTTTAGCCACTCTTCGGAAAAACTGTTTTTT